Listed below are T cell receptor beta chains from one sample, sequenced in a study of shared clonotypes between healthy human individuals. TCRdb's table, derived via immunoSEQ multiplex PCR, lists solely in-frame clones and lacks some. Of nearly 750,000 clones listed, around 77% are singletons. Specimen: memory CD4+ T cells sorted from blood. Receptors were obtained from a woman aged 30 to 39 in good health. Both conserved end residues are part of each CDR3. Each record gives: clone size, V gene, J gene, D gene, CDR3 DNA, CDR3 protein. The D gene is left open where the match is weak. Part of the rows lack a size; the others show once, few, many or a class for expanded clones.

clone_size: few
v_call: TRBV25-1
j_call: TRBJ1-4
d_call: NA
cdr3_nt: TGTGCCAGCAGTGGAATCGGAGCAACTAATGAAAAACTGTTTTTT
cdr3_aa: CASSGIGATNEKLFF

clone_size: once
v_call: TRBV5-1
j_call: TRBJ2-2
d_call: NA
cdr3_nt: TGCGCCAGCAGCTTGGGAACGGCGAACACCGGGGAGCTGTTTTTT
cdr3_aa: CASSLGTANTGELFF

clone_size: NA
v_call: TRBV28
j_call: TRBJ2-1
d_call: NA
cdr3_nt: TGTGCCAGCAGTTTAGTGCAAGGGTACAATGAGCAGTTCTTC
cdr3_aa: CASSLVQGYNEQFF

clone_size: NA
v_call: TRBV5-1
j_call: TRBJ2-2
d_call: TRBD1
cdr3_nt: TGCGCCAGCAGTTACCGGACAGGCGGCGACGGGGAGCTGTTTTTT
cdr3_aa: CASSYRTGGDGELFF

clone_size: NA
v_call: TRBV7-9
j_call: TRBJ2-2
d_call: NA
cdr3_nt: TGTGCCAGCAGAGCCACTAATTACGGCGGGGAGCTGTTTTTT
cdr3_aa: CASRATNYGGELFF

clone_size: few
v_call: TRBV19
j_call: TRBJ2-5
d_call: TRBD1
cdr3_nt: TGTGCCAGTAGTATACAGGGGGCGCAAGAGACCCAGTACTTC
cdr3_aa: CASSIQGAQETQYF

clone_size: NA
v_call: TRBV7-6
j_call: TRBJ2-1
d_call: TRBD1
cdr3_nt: TGTGCCAGCAGCTTAAGCGGCTCGACGGACAGGGGCTTCAATGAGCAGTTCTTC
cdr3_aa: CASSLSGSTDRGFNEQFF

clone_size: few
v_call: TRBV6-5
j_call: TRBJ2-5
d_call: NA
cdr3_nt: TGTGCCAGCATGAGGGGAATGGCGGAGACCCAGTACTTC
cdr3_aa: CASMRGMAETQYF

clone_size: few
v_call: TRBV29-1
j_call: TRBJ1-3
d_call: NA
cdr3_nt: TGCAGCGTTGGCGTCTCTGGAAACACCATATATTTT
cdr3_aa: CSVGVSGNTIYF

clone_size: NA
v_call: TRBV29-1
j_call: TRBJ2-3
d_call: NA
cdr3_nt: TGCAGCGTTGTGAGGGGGAGCACAGATACGCAGTATTTT
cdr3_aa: CSVVRGSTDTQYF

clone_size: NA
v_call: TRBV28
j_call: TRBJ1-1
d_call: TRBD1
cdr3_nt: TGTGCCAGCAGTTTAGGGACACTCAGGGGGCAGCCGAACACTGAAGCTTTCTTT
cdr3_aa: CASSLGTLRGQPNTEAFF

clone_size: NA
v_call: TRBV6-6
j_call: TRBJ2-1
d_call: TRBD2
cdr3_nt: TGTGCCAGCAGTCAAACTAGCGGGAGAAATAGTGAGCAGTTCTTC
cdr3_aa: CASSQTSGRNSEQFF

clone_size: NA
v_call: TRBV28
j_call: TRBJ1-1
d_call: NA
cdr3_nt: TGTGCCAGCAGTGGCGAGGGGAGGACTGAAGCTTTCTTT
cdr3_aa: CASSGEGRTEAFF

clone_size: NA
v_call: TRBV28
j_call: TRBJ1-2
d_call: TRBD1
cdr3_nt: TGTGCCAGCAGTTTGGCCTCCTGGACAGGGACAGATGGCTACACCTTC
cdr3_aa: CASSLASWTGTDGYTF

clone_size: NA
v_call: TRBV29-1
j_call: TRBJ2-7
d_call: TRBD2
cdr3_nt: TGCAGCGCGATAACTATCGGACTAGCGGGAGTTTACGAGCAGTACTTC
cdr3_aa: CSAITIGLAGVYEQYF

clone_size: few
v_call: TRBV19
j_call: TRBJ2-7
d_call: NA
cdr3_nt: TGTGCCAGTAGTTCCCCCCCCGCCGAGGGGCAGTACTTC
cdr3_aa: CASSSPPAEGQYF

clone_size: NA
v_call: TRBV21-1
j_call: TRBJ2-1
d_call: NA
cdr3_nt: TGTGCCAGCAGCAAATGGCCTAGCGGGAGTCTAGGCAATGAGCAGTTCTTC
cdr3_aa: CASSKWPSGSLGNEQFF

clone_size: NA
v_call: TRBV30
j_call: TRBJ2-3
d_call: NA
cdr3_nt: TGTGCCTGGAGCCCCGCCAATACGCAGTATTTT
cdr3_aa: CAWSPANTQYF

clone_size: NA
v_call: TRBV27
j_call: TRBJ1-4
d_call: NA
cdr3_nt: TGTGCCAGCAGTTCTCAGGGTGACACTAATGAAAAACTGTTTTTT
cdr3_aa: CASSSQGDTNEKLFF

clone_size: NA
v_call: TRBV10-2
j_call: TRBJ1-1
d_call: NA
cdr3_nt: TGCGCGACCTCCGTGGGAGTGAACACTGAAGCTTTCTTT
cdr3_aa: CATSVGVNTEAFF

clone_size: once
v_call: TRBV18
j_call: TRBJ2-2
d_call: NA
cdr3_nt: TGTGCCAGCTCACCACGCCGCAGGGCGCAGGACACCGGGGAGCTGTTTTTT
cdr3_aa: CASSPRRRAQDTGELFF

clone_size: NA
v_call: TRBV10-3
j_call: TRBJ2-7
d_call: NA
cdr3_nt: TGTGCCATCAGTGACATGGGGCACTCCTACGAGCAGTACTTC
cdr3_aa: CAISDMGHSYEQYF

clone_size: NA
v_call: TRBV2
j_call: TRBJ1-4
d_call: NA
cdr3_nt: TGTGCCAGCAGTGAAGCGCGTGTGGGGGCGCGGGAAAAACTGTTTTTT
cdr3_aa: CASSEARVGAREKLFF